The 13 T cell receptor beta chains presented below share a single source sample, sequenced in a study of blood T cell repertoires in COVID-19. Produced via immunoSEQ multiplex PCR; TCRdb's table is partial and in-frame only. Here the sample spans roughly 150,000 clones, about four fifths being singletons. The sequenced sample was peripheral blood. Receptors were obtained from a man aged 55 to 69 with acute or convalescent COVID-19.

The V gene is TRBV9, the J gene TRBJ1-4; D gene ambiguous. CDR3 length equals 16 residues. The V end was cut by 4 bases, the J end by 1 base, with 14 bases between. Germline lookup yields CDR1 SGDLS and CDR2 YYNGEE. CDR3 sequence: CASSLHPGVTNEKLFF. For the CDR3, the DNA is TGTGCCAGCAGCCTCCACCCCGGTGTAACTAATGAAAAACTGTTTTTT.

The chain joins TRBV5-4 to TRBJ2-5; the D gene is possibly TRBD1 (5 bases). V was cut by 7 bases and J by 5 bases, with 18 bases left in between. There are 14 residues in the CDR3. Germline CDR1 reads SGHNT; CDR2 reads YYREEE (reference sequence). The CDR3 is CASALQGIWETQYF. The CDR3 region has the DNA TGTGCCAGCGCCCTGCAGGGAATCTGGGAGACCCAGTACTTC. Supplemented by reference TRBV5-4 and TRBJ2-5, the full variable domain reads ETGVTQSPTHLIKTRGQQVTLRCSSQSGHNTVSWYQQALGQGPQFIFQYYREEENGRGNFPPRFSGLQFPNYSSELNVNALELDDSALYLCASALQGIWETQYFGPGTRLLVL.

The chain joins TRBV12-3 or TRBV12-4 to TRBJ1-1; TRBD1 agrees at 8 bases. V gave up 7 bases and J gave up 7 bases; unmatched junction bases: 8. This CDR3 comprises 13 residues. CDR3 nucleotides: TGTGCCAGCACCCGGGACAGGAGAGATGAAGCTTTCTTT. It specifies CASTRDRRDEAFF.

The rearrangement joins TRBV7-2 to TRBJ2-5, with 7 positions matching TRBD2. V lost 5 bases, J lost 4 bases, and 7 bases stayed unmatched. Germline V CDR1 and CDR2: SGHTA, FQGNSA. The CDR3 sequence is 14 residues long. CDR3 sequence (DNA): TGTGCCAGCAGCACGCCCCCGGGGGGAGAGACCCAGTACTTC. Protein sequence: CASSTPPGGETQYF.

This clone was observed at least ten times. This chain joins TRBV10-3 and TRBJ1-2; TRBD1 matches 7 bases. The germline gives CDR1 ENHRY, CDR2 SYGVKD. V dropped 10 bases and J dropped 8; count of bases not matched to a gene: 7. This CDR3 has 11 residues. CDR3 sequence reads: CATATGYGYTF. CDR3 bases: TGTGCCACCGCGACAGGGTACGGCTACACCTTC.

This chain uses TRBV6-5 with TRBJ2-7, with D hard to call. This CDR3 has 13 amino acids. CDR1 is MNHEY and CDR2 is SVGAGI in the germline V gene. The V end was cut by 0 bases, the J end by 5 bases, with 8 bases between. CDR3 amino acids: CASSYSISNEQYF. In nucleotides, the CDR3 is TGTGCCAGCAGTTACTCGATATCTAACGAGCAGTACTTC.

V and J are TRBV9 and TRBJ2-1; 9 positions match TRBD2. The J segment lost 7 bases and the V segment lost 4 bases, leaving 9 bases of the junction unmatched. Germline V gene lookup returns CDR1 SGDLS and CDR2 YYNGEE. This CDR3 region has 15 residues. CDR3 residues: CASSPSGGRANEQFF. In DNA, the CDR3 is TGTGCCAGCAGCCCCTCCGGCGGGAGGGCGAATGAGCAGTTCTTC.

The CDR3 spells CASSIGRQGNYGYTF. The CDR3 nucleotides read TGTGCCAGTAGTATTGGGCGACAGGGGAACTATGGCTACACCTTC. This chain uses TRBV19 with TRBJ1-2; 8 bases are shared with TRBD1. CDR1 LNHDA and CDR2 SQIVND come from the germline V gene (reference sequence). J gave up 2 bases and V 3 bases, and 5 bases lay outside the gene matches. This CDR3 contains 15 residues.

J is TRBJ1-4 and V is TRBV4-1; possible D gene TRBD1, 6 bases. V lost 0 bases, J lost 7 bases, and 18 bases lay in between. CDR3 size: 17 residues. Per germline, CDR1 MGHRA and CDR2 YSYEKL. CDR3 residues: CASSQDSMEGGGEKLFF. The CDR3, as DNA: TGCGCCAGCAGCCAAGATTCAATGGAGGGAGGGGGTGAAAAACTGTTTTTT.

CDR3 region: CASSGRRIYEQYF. CDR3 in DNA: TGTGCCAGCAGTGGGAGGAGAATCTACGAGCAGTACTTC. The chain uses TRBV2 and TRBJ2-7, with D possibly matching TRBD2 (5 bases). V lost 4 bases, J lost 3 bases, and 10 bases lay in between. The germline gives CDR1 SNHLY, CDR2 FYNNEI. The CDR3 spans 13 residues.

In its sample, this clone was seen many times. The chain links TRBV10-3 to TRBJ2-2, with a possible D match to TRBD1 (5 bases). The CDR3 loop spans 18 amino acids. Germline CDR1 reads ENHRY; CDR2 reads SYGVKD. V lost 5 bases, J lost 2 bases, and 21 bases lay in between. The CDR3, as DNA: TGTGCCATCAGTCAGACATTCACCCGACAGACTAACACCGGGGAGCTGTTTTTT. As protein: CAISQTFTRQTNTGELFF.

The CDR3 DNA follows: TGTGCCAGCAGCCATAGCGGGAGCACAGATACGCAGTATTTT. This gives the protein CASSHSGSTDTQYF. J is TRBJ2-3 and V is TRBV21-1; the table's D gene call, TRBD2, was not cross checked with the DNA. TRBV21-1 has pseudogene status. The CDR3 covers 14 residues.

The chain uses TRBV12-3 or TRBV12-4 and TRBJ1-1; D is ambiguous. CDR3 length equals 13 residues. The ends were cut back, 7 bases at V and 8 bases at J, with 17 bases in the middle. The CDR3 nucleotides read TGTGCCAGCATCCCCTCGGGAGGCCGAGAAGCTTTCTTT. This translates into CASIPSGGREAFF.